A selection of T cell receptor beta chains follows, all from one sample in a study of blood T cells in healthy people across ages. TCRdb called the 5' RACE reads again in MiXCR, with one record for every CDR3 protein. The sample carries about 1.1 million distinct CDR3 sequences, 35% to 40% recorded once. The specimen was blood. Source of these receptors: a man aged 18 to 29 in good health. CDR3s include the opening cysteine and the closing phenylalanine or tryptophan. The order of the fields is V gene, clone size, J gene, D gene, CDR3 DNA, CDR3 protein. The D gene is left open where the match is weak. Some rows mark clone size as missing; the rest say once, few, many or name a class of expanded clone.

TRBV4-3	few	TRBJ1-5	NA	TGCGCCAGCAGCCCGCAGGTCAGTAGCAATCAGCCCCAGCATTTT	CASSPQVSSNQPQHF
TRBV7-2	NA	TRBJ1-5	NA	TGTGCCAGCAGCTTAAGACCGACAGAGTATAGCGATCAGCCCCAGCATTTT	CASSLRPTEYSDQPQHF
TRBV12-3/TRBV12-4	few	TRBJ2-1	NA	TGTGCCAGCAGTCTCCCACCTATCAATGAGCAGTTCTTC	CASSLPPINEQFF
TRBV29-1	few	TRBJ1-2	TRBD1	TGCAGCGCCGGACAGGACTCTATTTATGGCTACACCTTC	CSAGQDSIYGYTF
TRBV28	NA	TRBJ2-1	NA	TGTGCCAGCAGTTTTAGATGGGAGCAGTTCTTC	CASSFRWEQFF
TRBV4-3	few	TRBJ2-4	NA	TGCGCCAGCAGCCAAGAGGGCAGGGGGCTAGCGGGGTCCCAATCCAAAAACATTCAGTACTTC	CASSQEGRGLAGSQSKNIQYF
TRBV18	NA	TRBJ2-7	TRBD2	TGTGCCAGCTCAACGGGACTAGCGGGGGGCTACGAGCAGTACTTC	CASSTGLAGGYEQYF
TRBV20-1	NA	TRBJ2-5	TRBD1	TGCAGTGCTAAGGTCCCCGGACAGGGTCTAATGGGAGAGACCCAGTACTTC	CSAKVPGQGLMGETQYF
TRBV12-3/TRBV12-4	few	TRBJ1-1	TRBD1	TGTGCCAGCAGTGCTGACAGGGGGCCGACTGAAGCTTTCTTT	CASSADRGPTEAFF
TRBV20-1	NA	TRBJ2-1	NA	TGCAGTGCTAGAGAAACACGGGATGAGCAGTTCTTC	CSARETRDEQFF
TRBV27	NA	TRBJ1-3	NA	TGTGCCAGCAGTTTTAACGGGCCTGGAAACACCATATATTTT	CASSFNGPGNTIYF
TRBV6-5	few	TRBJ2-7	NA	TGTGCCAGCAGTTACTCGGGACGGACAAGAGAGGCCCAGTACTTC	CASSYSGRTREAQYF
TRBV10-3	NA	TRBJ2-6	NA	TGTGCCATCAGTCAGGGGGGCCTAAGCTCTGGGGCCAACGTCCTGACTTTC	CAISQGGLSSGANVLTF
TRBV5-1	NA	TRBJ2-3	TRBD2	TGCGCCAGCAGCAGTTCTGGGACTAGATCAGATACGCAGTATTTT	CASSSSGTRSDTQYF
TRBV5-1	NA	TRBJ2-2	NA	TGCGCCAGCACTCCCGAAGGGGGAAACACCGGGGAGCTGTTTTTT	CASTPEGGNTGELFF
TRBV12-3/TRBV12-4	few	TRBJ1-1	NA	TGTGCCAGCAGACCCGGGACGGCAACTGAAGCTTTCTTT	CASRPGTATEAFF
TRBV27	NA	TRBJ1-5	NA	TGTGCCAGCAGTCCGAACAGTTACGGTCAGCCCCAGCATTTT	CASSPNSYGQPQHF
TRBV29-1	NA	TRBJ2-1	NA	TGCAGCGGAAGATCAGGGAACTACAATGAGGAGTTCTTC	CSGRSGNYNEEFF
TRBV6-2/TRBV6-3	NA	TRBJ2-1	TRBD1	TGTGCCAGCAGCCTCGGACAGGGGGAATGCAATGAGCAGTTCTTC	CASSLGQGECNEQFF
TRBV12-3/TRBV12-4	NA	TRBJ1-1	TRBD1	TGTGCCAGCAGCAACACAGGGGGCGCCACTGAAGCTTTCTTT	CASSNTGGATEAFF
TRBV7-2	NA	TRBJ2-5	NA	TGTGCCAGCAGTGGTTTCGGGGGAGCTAGGGAGTACTTC	CASSGFGGAREYF
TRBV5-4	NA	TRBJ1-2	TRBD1	TGTGCCAGCAGCTCGGACAGGGCGAGCTATGGCTACACCTTC	CASSSDRASYGYTF
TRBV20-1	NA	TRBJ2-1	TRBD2	TGCAGTGCTATCGTCCGAAGCGGGGGGAGCTACAATGAGCAGTTCTTC	CSAIVRSGGSYNEQFF
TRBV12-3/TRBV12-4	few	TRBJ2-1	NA	TGTGCCAGCAGTTTAATTGCCAGGGCCGAGCAGTTCTTC	CASSLIARAEQFF
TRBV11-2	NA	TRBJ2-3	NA	TGTGCCAGCAGCTTAGATAGGGATGATACGCAGTATTTT	CASSLDRDDTQYF
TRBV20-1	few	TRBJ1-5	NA	TGCAGTGCTGGACAGACAAGCAATCAGCCCCAGCATTTT	CSAGQTSNQPQHF
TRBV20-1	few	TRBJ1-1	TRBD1	TGCAGTGCTAGAGATCGGGACAGGGGGTTGAACACTGAAGCTTTCTTT	CSARDRDRGLNTEAFF
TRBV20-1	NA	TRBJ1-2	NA	TGCAGTGCTAGTCCTGGGAATGGCTACACCTTC	CSASPGNGYTF
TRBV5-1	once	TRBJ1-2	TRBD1	TGCGCCAGCAGCACAACGACAGGGGGCGCTGGGATATATGGCTACACCTTC	CASSTTTGGAGIYGYTF
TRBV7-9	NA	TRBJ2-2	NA	TGTGCCAGCACCCTCAGGAGGGACCCCGGGGAGCTGTTTTTT	CASTLRRDPGELFF
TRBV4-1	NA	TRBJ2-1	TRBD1	TGCGCCAGCAGCCAAGAGGGTACAGGGGGCCGGGAGCAGTTCTTC	CASSQEGTGGREQFF
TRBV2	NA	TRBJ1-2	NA	TGTGCCCGCAGTGAATGGTCAGGGGTAAACTATGGCTACACCTTC	CARSEWSGVNYGYTF
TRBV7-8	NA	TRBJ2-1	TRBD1	TGTGCCAGCGTCGGGGACAGGGGGTTTACGTACAATGAGCAGTTCTTC	CASVGDRGFTYNEQFF
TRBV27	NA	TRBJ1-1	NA	TGTGCCAGCAGTTTCGCTCGGCAGAACACTGAAACTTTCTTT	CASSFARQNTETFF
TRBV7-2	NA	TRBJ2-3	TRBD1	TGTGCCAGCAGCTTGCCAGACAGGGGTGTATTGGATACGCAGTATTTT	CASSLPDRGVLDTQYF
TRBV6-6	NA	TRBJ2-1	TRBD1	TGTGCCAGCAGCCTTACCCGACAGGGAAAAGAGACCCAGTTCTTC	CASSLTRQGKETQFF
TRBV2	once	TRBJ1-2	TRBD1	TGTGCCAGCAGTGGGGGACAGGGGACAGCTGGCTACACCTTC	CASSGGQGTAGYTF
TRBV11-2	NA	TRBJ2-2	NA	TGTGCCAGCAGCTTACCCAACTACAGGGCAACGAACACCGGGGAGCTGTTTTTT	CASSLPNYRATNTGELFF
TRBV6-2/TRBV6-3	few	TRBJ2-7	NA	TGTGCCAGCAGTTACTCTGACATCCTAATCGAGCAGTACTTC	CASSYSDILIEQYF
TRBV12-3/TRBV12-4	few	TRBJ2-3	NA	TGTGCCAGCACTAGCTTATCTCGGTCAGATACGCAGTATTTT	CASTSLSRSDTQYF
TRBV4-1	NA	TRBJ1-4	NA	TGCGCCAGCAGCCAAGATTTCGCAGTTGAAAAACTGTTTTTT	CASSQDFAVEKLFF
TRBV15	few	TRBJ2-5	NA	TGTGCCACCAGCAGAGTGATCGAAGAGACCCAGTACTTC	CATSRVIEETQYF
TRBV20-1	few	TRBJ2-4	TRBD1	TGCAGTGTTGGGACAGGGTGTGGAAACATTCAGTACTTC	CSVGTGCGNIQYF
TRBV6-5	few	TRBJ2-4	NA	TGTGCCAGCAGTTACCCGACCCGGGACGGAAAAAACATTCAGTACTTC	CASSYPTRDGKNIQYF
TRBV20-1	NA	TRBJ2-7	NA	TGCAGTGCTAGAGATGGGAGGTTTGACGAGCAGTACTTC	CSARDGRFDEQYF
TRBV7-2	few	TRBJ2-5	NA	TGTGCCAGCAGCCGTGCGCGTACGAGGGAGACCCAGTACTTC	CASSRARTRETQYF
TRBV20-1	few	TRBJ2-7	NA	TGCAGTGCCATTGGGACCGAAGCTTACGAGCAGTACTTC	CSAIGTEAYEQYF
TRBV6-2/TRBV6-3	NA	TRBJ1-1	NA	TGTGCCAGCAGTATTCGACAGACGAACACTGAAGCTTTCTTT	CASSIRQTNTEAFF
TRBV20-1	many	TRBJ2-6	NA	TGCAGTGCTAGAGATCGGGACACCTTCTCTGGGGCCAACGTCCTGACTTTC	CSARDRDTFSGANVLTF
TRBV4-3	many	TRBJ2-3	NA	TGCGCCAGCAGCCAAGATACCCCCAGGGGCGATACGCAGTATTTT	CASSQDTPRGDTQYF
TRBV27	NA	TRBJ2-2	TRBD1	TGTGCCGGACCTTTGCAGGGGGACACCGGGGAGCTGTTTTTT	CAGPLQGDTGELFF